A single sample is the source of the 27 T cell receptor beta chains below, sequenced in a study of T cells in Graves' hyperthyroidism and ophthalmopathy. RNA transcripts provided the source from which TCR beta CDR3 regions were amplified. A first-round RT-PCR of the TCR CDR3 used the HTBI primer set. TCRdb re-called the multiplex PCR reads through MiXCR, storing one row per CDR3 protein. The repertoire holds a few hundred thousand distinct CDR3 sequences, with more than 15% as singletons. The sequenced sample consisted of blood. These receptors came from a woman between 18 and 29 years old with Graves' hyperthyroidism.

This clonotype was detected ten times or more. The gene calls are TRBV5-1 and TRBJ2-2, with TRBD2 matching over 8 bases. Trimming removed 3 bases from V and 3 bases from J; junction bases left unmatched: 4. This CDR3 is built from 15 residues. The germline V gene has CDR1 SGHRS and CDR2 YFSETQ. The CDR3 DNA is TGCGCCAGCAGCTCCGGGACTAGTGACACCGGGGAGCTGTTTTTT. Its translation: CASSSGTSDTGELFF.

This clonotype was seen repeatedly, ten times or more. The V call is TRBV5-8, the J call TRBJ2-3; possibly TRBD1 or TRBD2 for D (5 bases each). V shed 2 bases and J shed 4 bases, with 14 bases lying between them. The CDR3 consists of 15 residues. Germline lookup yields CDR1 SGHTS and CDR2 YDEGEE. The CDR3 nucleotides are TGTGCCAGCAGCTTAGGGACGGGAATACCAGATACGCAGTATTTT. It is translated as CASSLGTGIPDTQYF. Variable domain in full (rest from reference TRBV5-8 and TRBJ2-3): EAGVTQSPTHLIKTRGQQATLRCSPISGHTSVYWYQQALGLGLQFLLWYDEGEERNRGNFPPRFSGRQFPNYSSELNVNALELEDSALYLCASSLGTGIPDTQYFGPGTRLTVL.

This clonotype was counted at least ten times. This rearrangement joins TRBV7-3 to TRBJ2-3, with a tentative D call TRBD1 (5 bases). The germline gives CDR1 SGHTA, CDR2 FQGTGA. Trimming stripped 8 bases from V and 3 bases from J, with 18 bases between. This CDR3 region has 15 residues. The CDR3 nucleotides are TGTGCCAGCTCCATCTCTCGCCAGGGTACAGATACGCAGTATTTT. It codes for CASSISRQGTDTQYF.

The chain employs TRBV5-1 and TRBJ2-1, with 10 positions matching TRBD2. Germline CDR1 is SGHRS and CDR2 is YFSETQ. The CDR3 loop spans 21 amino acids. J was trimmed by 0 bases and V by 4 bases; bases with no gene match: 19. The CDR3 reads CASSLAVRGLAGASSYNEQFF. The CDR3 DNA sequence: TGCGCCAGCAGCCTGGCCGTGAGGGGGCTAGCGGGGGCTAGCTCCTACAATGAGCAGTTCTTC. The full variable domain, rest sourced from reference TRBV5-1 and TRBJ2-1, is KAGVTQTPRYLIKTRGQQVTLSCSPISGHRSVSWYQQTPGQGLQFLFEYFSETQRNKGNFPGRFSGRQFSNSRSEMNVSTLELGDSALYLCASSLAVRGLAGASSYNEQFFGPGTRLTVL.

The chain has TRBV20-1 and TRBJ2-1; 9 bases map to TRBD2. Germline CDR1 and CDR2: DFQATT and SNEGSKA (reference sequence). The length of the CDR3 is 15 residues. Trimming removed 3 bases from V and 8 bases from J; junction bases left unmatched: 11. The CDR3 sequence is CSARIGTSMGDEQFF. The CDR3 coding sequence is TGCAGTGCTAGGATCGGGACTAGCATGGGCGATGAGCAGTTCTTC.

CDR3 region: CAGNGPSNTGELFF. DNA for the CDR3: TGTGCCGGGAACGGGCCCTCGAACACCGGGGAGCTGTTTTTT. V is TRBV30 and J is TRBJ2-2; D uncertain. Trimming took off 8 bases at V and 0 bases at J, with 13 bases between the two ends. This CDR3 comprises 14 residues. Germline V gives CDR1 GTSNPN, CDR2 SVGIG (reference sequence).

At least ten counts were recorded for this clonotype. The CDR3 nucleotides read TGTGCCAGCAGCTTACAACTAGCGGTCTCCTACGAGCAGTACTTC. Translated: CASSLQLAVSYEQYF. The rearrangement links TRBV7-8 to TRBJ2-7, with 8 nucleotides matching TRBD2. Germline CDR1 reads SGHVS; CDR2 reads FQNEAQ. The CDR3 totals 15 residues. With V trimmed by 2 bases and J by 0 bases, 3 bases remained unmatched.

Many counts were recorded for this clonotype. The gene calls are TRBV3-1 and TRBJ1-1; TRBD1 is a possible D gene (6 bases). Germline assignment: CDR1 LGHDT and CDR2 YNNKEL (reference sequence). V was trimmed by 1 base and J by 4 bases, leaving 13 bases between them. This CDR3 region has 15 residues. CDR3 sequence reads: CASSQVGAGGTEAFF. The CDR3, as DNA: TGTGCCAGCAGCCAAGTGGGGGCGGGGGGCACTGAAGCTTTCTTT.

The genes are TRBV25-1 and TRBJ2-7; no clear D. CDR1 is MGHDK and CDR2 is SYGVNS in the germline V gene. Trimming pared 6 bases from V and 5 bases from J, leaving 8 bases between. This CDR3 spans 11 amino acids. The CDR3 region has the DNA TGTGCCAGCAGGCCTGGGGACGAGCAGTACTTC. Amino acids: CASRPGDEQYF.

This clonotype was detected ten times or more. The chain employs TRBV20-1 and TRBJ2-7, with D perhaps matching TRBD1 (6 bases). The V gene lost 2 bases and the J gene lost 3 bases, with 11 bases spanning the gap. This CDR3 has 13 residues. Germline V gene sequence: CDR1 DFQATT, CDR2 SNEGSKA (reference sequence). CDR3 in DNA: TGCAGTGCTAGATCTAGGGGGATCTACGAGCAGTACTTC. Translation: CSARSRGIYEQYF.

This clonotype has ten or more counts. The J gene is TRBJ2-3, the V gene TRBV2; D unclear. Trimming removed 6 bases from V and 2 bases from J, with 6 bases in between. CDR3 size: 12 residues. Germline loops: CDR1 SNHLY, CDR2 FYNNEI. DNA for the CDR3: TGTGCCAGCAGGGCTAACACAGATACGCAGTATTTT. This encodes CASRANTDTQYF.

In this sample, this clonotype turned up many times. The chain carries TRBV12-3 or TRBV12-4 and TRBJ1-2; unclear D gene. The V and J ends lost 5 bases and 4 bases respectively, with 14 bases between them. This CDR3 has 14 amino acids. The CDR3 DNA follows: TGTGCCAGCAGTGGGCCCGGGGTCACCTATGGCTACACCTTC. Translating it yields CASSGPGVTYGYTF.

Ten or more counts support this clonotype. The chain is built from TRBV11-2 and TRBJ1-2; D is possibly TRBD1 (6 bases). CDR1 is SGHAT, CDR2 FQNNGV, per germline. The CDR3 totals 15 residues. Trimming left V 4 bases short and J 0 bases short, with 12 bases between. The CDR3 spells CASSSSGAPNYGYTF. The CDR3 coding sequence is TGTGCCAGCAGCTCCTCGGGGGCTCCTAACTATGGCTACACCTTC.

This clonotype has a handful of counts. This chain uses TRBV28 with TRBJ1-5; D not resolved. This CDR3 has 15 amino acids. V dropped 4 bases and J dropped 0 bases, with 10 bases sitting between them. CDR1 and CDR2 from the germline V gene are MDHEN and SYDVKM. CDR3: CASSSPGISNQPQHF. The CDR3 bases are TGTGCCAGCAGTTCACCGGGGATTAGCAATCAGCCCCAGCATTTT.

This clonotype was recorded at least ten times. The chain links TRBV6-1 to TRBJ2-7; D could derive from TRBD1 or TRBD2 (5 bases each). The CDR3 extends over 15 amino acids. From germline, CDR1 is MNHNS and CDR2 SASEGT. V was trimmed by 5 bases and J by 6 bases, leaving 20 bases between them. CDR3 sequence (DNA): TGTGCCAGCAGTCCCGAGAGGGGCGCCAGGCCCGAGCAGTACTTC. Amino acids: CASSPERGARPEQYF.

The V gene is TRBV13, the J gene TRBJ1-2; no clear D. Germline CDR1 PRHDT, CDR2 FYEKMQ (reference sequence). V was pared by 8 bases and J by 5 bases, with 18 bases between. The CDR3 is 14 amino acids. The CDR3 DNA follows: TGTGCCAGCTCCCAAGGTTCTATCCGATATGGCTACACCTTC. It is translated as CASSQGSIRYGYTF.

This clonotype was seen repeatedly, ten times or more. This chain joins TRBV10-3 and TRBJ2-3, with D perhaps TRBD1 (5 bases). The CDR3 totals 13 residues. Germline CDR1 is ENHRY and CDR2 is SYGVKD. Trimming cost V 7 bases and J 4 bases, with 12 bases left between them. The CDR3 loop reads CAITQGTADTQYF. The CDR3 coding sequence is TGTGCCATCACGCAGGGAACGGCAGATACGCAGTATTTT.

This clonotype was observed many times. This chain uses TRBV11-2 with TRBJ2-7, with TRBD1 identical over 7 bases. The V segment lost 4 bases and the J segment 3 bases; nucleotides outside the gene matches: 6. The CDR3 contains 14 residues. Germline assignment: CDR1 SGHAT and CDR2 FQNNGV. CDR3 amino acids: CASSSPGTDYEQYF. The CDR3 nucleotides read TGTGCCAGCAGCTCACCCGGGACAGACTACGAGCAGTACTTC.

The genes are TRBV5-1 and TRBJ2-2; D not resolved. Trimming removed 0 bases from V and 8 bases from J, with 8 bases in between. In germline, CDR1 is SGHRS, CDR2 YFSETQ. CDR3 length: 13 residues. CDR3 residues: CASSLGARGELFF. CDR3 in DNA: TGCGCCAGCAGCTTGGGTGCACGAGGGGAGCTGTTTTTT. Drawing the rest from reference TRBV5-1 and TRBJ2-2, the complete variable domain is KAGVTQTPRYLIKTRGQQVTLSCSPISGHRSVSWYQQTPGQGLQFLFEYFSETQRNKGNFPGRFSGRQFSNSRSEMNVSTLELGDSALYLCASSLGARGELFFGEGSRLTVL.

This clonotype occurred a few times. This chain's CDR3 is CASSVGGGNTIYF. CDR3 nucleotides: TGTGCCAGCAGCGTAGGGGGTGGAAACACCATATATTTT. V gene TRBV9 combines with J gene TRBJ1-3; the D is unclear. Germline-derived CDR1 and CDR2 are SGDLS and YYNGEE. V dropped 0 bases and J dropped 3 bases, with 4 bases sitting between them. This CDR3 spans 13 amino acids. Filled out from reference TRBV9 and TRBJ1-3, the complete variable domain reads DSGVTQTPKHLITATGQRVTLRCSPRSGDLSVYWYQQSLDQGLQFLIQYYNGEERAKGNILERFSAQQFPDLHSELNLSSLELGDSALYFCASSVGGGNTIYFGEGSWLTVV.

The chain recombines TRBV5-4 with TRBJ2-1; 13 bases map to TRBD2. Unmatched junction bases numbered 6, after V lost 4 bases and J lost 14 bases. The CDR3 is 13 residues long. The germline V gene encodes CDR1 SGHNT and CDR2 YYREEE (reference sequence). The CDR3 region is CASSPGLAGDKFF. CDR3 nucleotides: TGTGCCAGCAGCCCCGGACTAGCGGGAGACAAGTTCTTC.

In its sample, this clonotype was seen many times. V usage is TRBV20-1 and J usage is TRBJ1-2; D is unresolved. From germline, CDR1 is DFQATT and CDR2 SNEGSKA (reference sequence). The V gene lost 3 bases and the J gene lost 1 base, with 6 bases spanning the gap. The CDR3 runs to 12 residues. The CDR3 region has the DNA TGCAGTGCTAGTGACGATAACTATGGCTACACCTTC. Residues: CSASDDNYGYTF.

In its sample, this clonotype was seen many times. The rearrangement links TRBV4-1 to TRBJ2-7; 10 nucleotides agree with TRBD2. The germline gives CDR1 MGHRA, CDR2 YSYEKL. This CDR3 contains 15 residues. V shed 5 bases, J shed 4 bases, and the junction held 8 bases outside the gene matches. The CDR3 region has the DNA TGCGCCAGCAGCACCCTAGCGGGAGACTTTTACGAGCAGTACTTC. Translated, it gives CASSTLAGDFYEQYF.

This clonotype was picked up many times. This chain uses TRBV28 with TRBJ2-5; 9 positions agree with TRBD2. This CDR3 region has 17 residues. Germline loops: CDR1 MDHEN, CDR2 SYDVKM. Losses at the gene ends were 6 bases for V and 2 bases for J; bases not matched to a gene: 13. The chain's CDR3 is CASRPPGLAAIQETQYF. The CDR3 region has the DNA TGTGCCAGCAGACCTCCGGGACTAGCAGCGATACAAGAGACCCAGTACTTC.

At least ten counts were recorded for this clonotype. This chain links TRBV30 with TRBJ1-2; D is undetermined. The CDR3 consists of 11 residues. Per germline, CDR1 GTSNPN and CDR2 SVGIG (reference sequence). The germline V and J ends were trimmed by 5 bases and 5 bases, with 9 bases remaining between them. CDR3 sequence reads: CAWAELYGYTF. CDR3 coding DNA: TGTGCCTGGGCGGAATTGTATGGCTACACCTTC.

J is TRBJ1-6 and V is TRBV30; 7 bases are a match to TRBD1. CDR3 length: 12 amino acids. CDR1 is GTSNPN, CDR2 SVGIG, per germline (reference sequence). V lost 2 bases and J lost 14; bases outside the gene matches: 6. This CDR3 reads CAWSRDSSALHF. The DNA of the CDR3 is TGTGCCTGGAGTAGGGACAGCTCGGCCCTCCACTTT.

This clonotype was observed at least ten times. CDR3 bases: TGCAGTGTTAACATACTTGGGGGAGAATATGGCTACACCTTC. It codes for CSVNILGGEYGYTF. V usage is TRBV20-1 and J usage is TRBJ1-2; possibly TRBD1 for D (5 bases). Trimming cost V 7 bases and J 5 bases, with 20 bases left between them. Germline V gene sequence: CDR1 DFQATT, CDR2 SNEGSKA (reference sequence). The CDR3 covers 14 residues.